This T cell receptor (beta chain) was sequenced for a study of CD8 T cells in Susac syndrome. TEMRA cells were enriched by FACS, and CD4+ and CD8+ T cells were negatively isolated. Reverse transcription used 0.5 to 1 ug RNA and random hexamers. A multiplex approach, immunoSEQ multiplex PCR, amplified TCR beta CDR3 across 54 Vbeta and 13 Jbeta. One entry per CDR3 protein results from TCRdb running MiXCR on the immunoSEQ multiplex PCR reads. The table includes approximately 130,000 distinct CDR3 sequences, roughly 94% detected once. Germline V gene data show CDR1 as SGHTA and CDR2 as FQGNSA. V shed 5 bases and J 10 bases; nucleotides not matched to a gene: 11. The CDR3 is 16 amino acids.

The TCR was taken from a human donor in good health. This rearrangement joins TRBV7-2 to TRBJ1-6, with TRBD1 matching 10 bases. Sequencing was done on a sample of CD4+ T cells from PBMCs. In DNA, the CDR3 is TGTGCCAGCAGCCTGAACCTGGGACAGGGGACGTCACCCCTCCACTTT. The encoded protein is CASSLNLGQGTSPLHF.